Listed below are T cell receptor beta chains from one sample, sequenced in a study of molecular identifiers for immune sequencing clone quantification. TCRdb redid the calling of the PCR reads with MiXCR, one entry per CDR3 protein. The sample carries about 510,000 distinct CDR3 sequences, roughly 23% recorded once. The sample consisted of naive CD8+ T cells from blood, with Jurkat cell RNA spiked in. Receptors were obtained from a human donor in good health. Some libraries in this study had Jurkat cell RNA spiked in. Both conserved end residues are part of each CDR3. The D gene is left open where the match is weak. Expanded clones get a size class; other rows say once, few or many, or leave the size out.

clone_size: -
v_call: TRBV30
j_call: TRBJ2-7
d_call: TRBD1
cdr3_aa: CAWSSGTGAYEQYF
cdr3_nt: TGTGCCTGGAGTTCAGGGACAGGTGCCTACGAGCAGTACTTC

clone_size: many
v_call: TRBV7-9
j_call: TRBJ2-2
d_call: -
cdr3_aa: CASSLGDGELFF
cdr3_nt: TGTGCCAGCAGCTTAGGAGACGGGGAGCTGTTTTTT

clone_size: many
v_call: TRBV28
j_call: TRBJ2-3
d_call: TRBD2
cdr3_aa: CASSLIGTSGLNTDTQYF
cdr3_nt: TGTGCCAGCAGTTTAATTGGGACTAGCGGCCTAAACACAGATACGCAGTATTTT

clone_size: many
v_call: TRBV30
j_call: TRBJ2-7
d_call: TRBD1
cdr3_aa: CAWSVPYRADRGVGEQYF
cdr3_nt: TGTGCCTGGAGTGTCCCTTACCGGGCTGACAGGGGCGTCGGTGAGCAGTACTTC

clone_size: -
v_call: TRBV20-1
j_call: TRBJ2-5
d_call: -
cdr3_aa: CSAATSNKYQETQYF
cdr3_nt: TGCAGTGCTGCCACTTCTAATAAGTACCAAGAGACCCAGTACTTC

clone_size: -
v_call: TRBV7-9
j_call: TRBJ1-5
d_call: -
cdr3_aa: CASGLPGNQPQHF
cdr3_nt: TGTGCCAGCGGCTTACCGGGAAATCAGCCCCAGCATTTT

clone_size: -
v_call: TRBV28
j_call: TRBJ2-5
d_call: TRBD1
cdr3_aa: CASSQYRGSETQYF
cdr3_nt: TGTGCCAGCAGTCAATACAGGGGGTCCGAGACCCAGTACTTC

clone_size: many
v_call: TRBV4-3
j_call: TRBJ1-2
d_call: TRBD1
cdr3_aa: CASSQDRGDYGYTF
cdr3_nt: TGCGCCAGCAGCCAGGACAGGGGGGACTATGGCTACACCTTC

clone_size: many
v_call: TRBV5-1
j_call: TRBJ2-3
d_call: -
cdr3_aa: CASSRTLTDTQYF
cdr3_nt: TGCGCCAGCAGCAGAACCCTCACAGATACGCAGTATTTT

clone_size: many
v_call: TRBV7-2
j_call: TRBJ2-3
d_call: -
cdr3_aa: CASSPGLKRYTDTQYF
cdr3_nt: TGTGCCAGCAGCCCCGGACTAAAAAGATATACAGATACGCAGTATTTT

clone_size: -
v_call: TRBV4-1
j_call: TRBJ1-2
d_call: TRBD1
cdr3_aa: CASSQGQGKGDWGYTF
cdr3_nt: TGCGCCAGCAGCCAAGGACAGGGGAAAGGAGACTGGGGCTACACCTTC

clone_size: many
v_call: TRBV12-3/TRBV12-4
j_call: TRBJ2-5
d_call: TRBD1
cdr3_aa: CASSMGQQETQYF
cdr3_nt: TGTGCCAGCAGTATGGGACAGCAAGAGACCCAGTACTTC

clone_size: few
v_call: TRBV27
j_call: TRBJ1-1
d_call: -
cdr3_aa: CASSWGVRTEAFF
cdr3_nt: TGTGCCAGCAGTTGGGGGGTTCGCACTGAAGCTTTCTTT

clone_size: -
v_call: TRBV28
j_call: TRBJ1-1
d_call: -
cdr3_aa: CASTTRDGWTEAFF
cdr3_nt: TGTGCCAGCACTACCCGGGACGGCTGGACTGAAGCTTTCTTT

clone_size: few
v_call: TRBV29-1
j_call: TRBJ2-1
d_call: TRBD2
cdr3_aa: CSVDAGVANEQFF
cdr3_nt: TGCAGCGTTGATGCGGGAGTGGCCAATGAGCAGTTCTTC

clone_size: -
v_call: TRBV5-6
j_call: TRBJ2-7
d_call: -
cdr3_aa: CASKPLESSYEQYF
cdr3_nt: TGTGCCAGCAAACCCCTAGAAAGCTCCTACGAGCAGTACTTC

clone_size: few
v_call: TRBV27
j_call: TRBJ2-7
d_call: -
cdr3_aa: CASSLYSSGYEQYF
cdr3_nt: TGTGCCAGCAGTTTATATTCCTCTGGCTACGAGCAGTACTTC

clone_size: many
v_call: TRBV5-1
j_call: TRBJ1-1
d_call: -
cdr3_aa: CASSLWAGADTEAFF
cdr3_nt: TGCGCCAGCAGCTTATGGGCAGGGGCGGACACTGAAGCTTTCTTT

clone_size: -
v_call: TRBV4-3
j_call: TRBJ1-4
d_call: TRBD1
cdr3_aa: CASSQDSTGGTNEKLSF
cdr3_nt: TGCGCCAGCAGCCAAGATTCGACAGGGGGCACTAATGAAAAACTGTCTTTT

clone_size: few
v_call: TRBV6-1
j_call: TRBJ2-5
d_call: -
cdr3_aa: CASSERRLSETQYF
cdr3_nt: TGTGCCAGCAGTGAACGCAGGCTGTCAGAGACCCAGTACTTC

clone_size: few
v_call: TRBV7-9
j_call: TRBJ2-2
d_call: TRBD2
cdr3_aa: CASNVGTSGPTNTGELFF
cdr3_nt: TGTGCCAGCAACGTCGGGACTAGCGGCCCCACGAACACCGGGGAGCTGTTTTTT

clone_size: few
v_call: TRBV20-1
j_call: TRBJ2-7
d_call: TRBD2
cdr3_aa: CSARSLGEGPYEQYF
cdr3_nt: TGCAGTGCGCGGTCGCTCGGGGAGGGCCCGTACGAGCAGTACTTC

clone_size: many
v_call: TRBV7-9
j_call: TRBJ2-4
d_call: -
cdr3_aa: CASSLVEGKNIQYF
cdr3_nt: TGTGCCAGCAGCTTAGTCGAGGGTAAAAACATTCAGTACTTC

clone_size: many
v_call: TRBV19
j_call: TRBJ1-5
d_call: -
cdr3_aa: CASSISHYYNQPQHF
cdr3_nt: TGTGCCAGTAGTATAAGTCACTATTACAATCAGCCCCAGCATTTT

clone_size: -
v_call: TRBV12-3/TRBV12-4
j_call: TRBJ2-5
d_call: -
cdr3_aa: CASSLRGGGEETQYF
cdr3_nt: TGTGCCAGCAGTTTAAGGGGTGGAGGGGAAGAGACCCAGTACTTC

clone_size: -
v_call: TRBV19
j_call: TRBJ1-1
d_call: -
cdr3_aa: CASTTAAEAFF
cdr3_nt: TGTGCCAGTACCACGGCCGCTGAAGCTTTCTTT

clone_size: many
v_call: TRBV27
j_call: TRBJ2-3
d_call: -
cdr3_aa: CASSPRTVLSIDTQYF
cdr3_nt: TGTGCCAGCAGCCCCCGAACGGTCCTATCGATCGATACGCAGTATTTT

clone_size: few
v_call: TRBV20-1
j_call: TRBJ1-2
d_call: -
cdr3_aa: CSARPDNPGYTF
cdr3_nt: TGCAGTGCTAGGCCCGACAACCCCGGCTACACCTTC

clone_size: many
v_call: TRBV29-1
j_call: TRBJ1-3
d_call: -
cdr3_aa: CSVENLSRSGNTIYF
cdr3_nt: TGCAGCGTTGAAAATCTTTCACGCTCTGGAAACACCATATATTTT

clone_size: many
v_call: TRBV29-1
j_call: TRBJ2-3
d_call: TRBD2
cdr3_aa: CSTGLAESTDTQYF
cdr3_nt: TGCAGCACGGGACTAGCGGAAAGCACAGATACGCAGTATTTT

clone_size: -
v_call: TRBV20-1
j_call: TRBJ2-5
d_call: TRBD2
cdr3_aa: CSATESTSGAGETQYF
cdr3_nt: TGCAGTGCTACCGAATCCACTAGCGGGGCTGGTGAGACCCAGTACTTC

clone_size: few
v_call: TRBV5-1
j_call: TRBJ2-2
d_call: TRBD2
cdr3_aa: CASSLGLAGGSSHNGELFF
cdr3_nt: TGCGCCAGCAGCTTGGGACTAGCGGGGGGATCTTCCCATAACGGGGAGCTGTTTTTT

clone_size: few
v_call: TRBV12-3/TRBV12-4
j_call: TRBJ2-5
d_call: TRBD2
cdr3_aa: CASSTLAGGLKETQYF
cdr3_nt: TGTGCCAGCAGCACCCTAGCGGGGGGGCTGAAAGAGACCCAGTACTTC

clone_size: -
v_call: TRBV6-5
j_call: TRBJ2-7
d_call: -
cdr3_aa: CASSYSIGYEQYF
cdr3_nt: TGTGCCAGCAGTTACTCGATTGGTTACGAGCAGTACTTC

clone_size: few
v_call: TRBV5-6
j_call: TRBJ2-1
d_call: -
cdr3_aa: CASSWGLPNEQFF
cdr3_nt: TGTGCCAGCAGCTGGGGACTTCCCAATGAGCAGTTCTTC

clone_size: -
v_call: TRBV7-9
j_call: TRBJ2-4
d_call: -
cdr3_aa: CASSSPTGRSKNIQYF
cdr3_nt: TGTGCCAGCAGCTCTCCGACGGGCAGAAGCAAAAACATTCAGTACTTC

clone_size: few
v_call: TRBV12-3/TRBV12-4
j_call: TRBJ1-5
d_call: TRBD1
cdr3_aa: CASSAQGVSNQPQHF
cdr3_nt: TGTGCCAGCAGCGCGCAGGGGGTTAGCAATCAGCCCCAGCATTTT

clone_size: few
v_call: TRBV6-5
j_call: TRBJ1-6
d_call: TRBD1
cdr3_aa: CASSWTGPSSSYNSPLHF
cdr3_nt: TGTGCCAGCAGTTGGACAGGGCCCAGTAGCTCCTATAATTCACCCCTCCACTTT

clone_size: few
v_call: TRBV7-9
j_call: TRBJ2-7
d_call: TRBD1
cdr3_aa: CASSLPGTGGEQYF
cdr3_nt: TGTGCCAGCAGCTTGCCCGGGACAGGGGGAGAGCAGTACTTC

clone_size: -
v_call: TRBV29-1
j_call: TRBJ1-2
d_call: TRBD1
cdr3_aa: CSARTGYGYAF
cdr3_nt: TGCAGCGCTCGGACAGGCTATGGCTACGCCTTC

clone_size: many
v_call: TRBV30
j_call: TRBJ1-1
d_call: TRBD1
cdr3_aa: CAWSGQGTAEAFF
cdr3_nt: TGTGCCTGGAGTGGACAGGGGACGGCTGAAGCTTTCTTT

clone_size: few
v_call: TRBV5-5
j_call: TRBJ2-6
d_call: -
cdr3_aa: CASSLTGIYSGANVLTF
cdr3_nt: TGTGCCAGCAGCTTGACAGGGATATACTCTGGGGCCAACGTCCTGACTTTC

clone_size: -
v_call: TRBV19
j_call: TRBJ2-1
d_call: -
cdr3_aa: CASGVLSPYNEQFF
cdr3_nt: TGTGCCAGTGGAGTGCTAAGCCCCTACAATGAGCAGTTCTTC

clone_size: -
v_call: TRBV6-5
j_call: TRBJ2-5
d_call: -
cdr3_aa: CASPPGTSQETQYF
cdr3_nt: TGTGCCAGCCCTCCGGGGACCAGCCAAGAGACCCAGTACTTC

clone_size: -
v_call: TRBV18
j_call: TRBJ2-7
d_call: -
cdr3_aa: CASSPQDGSYEQYF
cdr3_nt: TGTGCCAGCTCACCACAGGACGGATCCTACGAGCAGTACTTC

clone_size: -
v_call: TRBV6-2/TRBV6-3
j_call: TRBJ1-5
d_call: -
cdr3_aa: CASRNSLYSNQPQHF
cdr3_nt: TGTGCCAGCAGGAACAGCCTCTATAGCAATCAGCCCCAGCATTTT

clone_size: few
v_call: TRBV14
j_call: TRBJ1-1
d_call: -
cdr3_aa: CASSPISSTEAFF
cdr3_nt: TGTGCCAGCAGCCCGATTTCTAGCACTGAAGCTTTCTTT

clone_size: few
v_call: TRBV12-3/TRBV12-4
j_call: TRBJ1-2
d_call: -
cdr3_aa: CASSPVTTGTYGYTF
cdr3_nt: TGTGCCAGCAGTCCCGTGACTACAGGGACCTATGGCTACACCTTC

clone_size: -
v_call: TRBV7-9
j_call: TRBJ1-2
d_call: -
cdr3_aa: CASSLQADYGYTF
cdr3_nt: TGTGCCAGCAGCTTACAGGCCGACTATGGCTACACCTTC

clone_size: -
v_call: TRBV27
j_call: TRBJ2-7
d_call: TRBD1
cdr3_aa: CASSLSGQGGSYEQYF
cdr3_nt: TGTGCCAGCAGTTTATCGGGACAGGGGGGATCTTACGAGCAGTACTTC

clone_size: -
v_call: TRBV7-2
j_call: TRBJ2-7
d_call: -
cdr3_aa: CASSLSARFAYEQYF
cdr3_nt: TGTGCCAGCAGCCTTAGCGCCCGATTCGCCTACGAGCAGTACTTC

clone_size: many
v_call: TRBV5-1
j_call: TRBJ1-1
d_call: TRBD1
cdr3_aa: CASSAGQGANTEAFF
cdr3_nt: TGCGCCAGCAGCGCGGGACAGGGGGCGAACACTGAAGCTTTCTTT

clone_size: few
v_call: TRBV7-9
j_call: TRBJ2-4
d_call: -
cdr3_aa: CASSHLQGAKNIQYF
cdr3_nt: TGTGCCAGCAGCCATTTGCAGGGGGCCAAAAACATTCAGTACTTC

clone_size: -
v_call: TRBV19
j_call: TRBJ2-1
d_call: TRBD2
cdr3_aa: CASTPDTSGPNEQFF
cdr3_nt: TGTGCCAGTACCCCAGATACTAGCGGTCCCAATGAGCAGTTCTTC

clone_size: many
v_call: TRBV7-6
j_call: TRBJ2-1
d_call: TRBD1
cdr3_aa: CASSFGQGSYNEQFF
cdr3_nt: TGTGCCAGCAGCTTTGGACAGGGCTCCTACAATGAGCAGTTCTTC